The 27 T cell receptor beta chains reported below all come from one sample, sequenced in a study of regulatory T cells in long-lasting Graves disease (dated by TCRdb to 2020 to 2022). The time point label on this specimen signifies: newly diagnosed GD, antithyroid drugs for less than 3 months. For both TCR sequencing and RNA sequencing, RNA was extracted from PBMCs using TRIzol. The library was prepared using multiplex PCR. The instrument was an Illumina HiSeq 4000. TCR beta libraries were built with iRepertoire HTBI primers and Arm-PCR amplification of CDR3 regions. The public reads were quality trimmed at Q25 with fastp and then assembled into clones with MiXCR by TCRdb, keeping productive beta chains. Each entry merges the rows of one CDR3 protein and shows their most common DNA and genes. The sample table records roughly 380,000 distinct CDR3 sequences; less than 20% of these occur just once. The leading ten clones occupy 22% of the sample.

This specimen was peripheral blood mononuclear cells (PBMCs), taken at new diagnosis, from a patient treated with antithyroid drugs. The receptors originated from a female donor with Graves disease.

Only a few counts were recorded for this clonotype. The chain has TRBV5-6 and TRBJ2-7; TRBD2 aligns across 8 bases. Germline V CDR1 and CDR2: SGHDT, YYEEEE. V was clipped by 4 bases and J by 2 bases; unmatched bases: 11. CDR3 length: 16 amino acids. CDR3 residues: CASSHGAGGPTYEQYF. The CDR3 nucleotides are TGTGCCAGCAGCCACGGGGCGGGGGGCCCCACCTACGAGCAGTACTTC.

This clonotype was detected ten times or more. The rearrangement uses TRBV28 and TRBJ2-1; 9 nucleotides agree with TRBD2. The V gene end was trimmed by 5 bases and the J gene end by 5 bases; junction bases not matched to a gene: 7. Germline CDR1 is MDHEN and CDR2 is SYDVKM. There are 15 residues in the CDR3. CDR3 region: CASSPAGGRDNEQFF. In DNA form, the CDR3 reads TGTGCCAGCAGTCCAGCGGGAGGCCGCGACAATGAGCAGTTCTTC.

This clonotype occurred many times. The rearrangement joins TRBV6-1 to TRBJ1-5; 10 bases are shared with TRBD1. Germline assignment: CDR1 MNHNS and CDR2 SASEGT. This CDR3 comprises 16 residues. V was clipped by 6 bases and J by 7 bases; unmatched bases: 12. The CDR3 DNA reads as TGTGCCAGCAGCGCCGACACCGGGACAGGGGAACAGCCCCAGCATTTT. It codes for CASSADTGTGEQPQHF.

There are many counts of this clonotype. V usage is TRBV2 and J usage is TRBJ2-5; D gene unclear. Trimming took 4 bases from V and 5 from J, leaving 11 bases between them. The CDR3 consists of 13 residues. Germline CDR1 is SNHLY and CDR2 is FYNNEI. The CDR3 loop is CASSVLGRETQYF. In nucleotides, the CDR3 is TGTGCCAGCAGTGTTCTTGGTCGCGAGACCCAGTACTTC.

In its sample, this clonotype was seen many times. The chain is built from TRBV11-3 and TRBJ1-2; D uncertain. The V gene's germline CDR1 is SGHNT and CDR2 YENEEA. The CDR3 contains 13 residues. Trimming stripped 5 bases from V and 8 bases from J, with 15 bases between. Here the CDR3 reads CASSPRTREGYTF. The CDR3 DNA reads as TGTGCCAGCAGCCCGAGGACGAGGGAGGGCTACACCTTC.

The chain recombines TRBV18 with TRBJ1-2; D unclear. The CDR3 contains 16 residues. Between the trimmed V and J ends, which lost 4 bases and 5 bases, there was a span of 20 bases. Germline CDR1 reads KGHSH; CDR2 reads LQKENI. CDR3 in amino acids: CASSRVPIRDAYGYTF. CDR3 bases: TGTGCCAGCTCACGCGTACCGATCCGAGATGCGTATGGCTACACCTTC.

This clonotype has ten or more counts. V is TRBV27 and J is TRBJ2-5; a possible D gene is TRBD2 (6 bases). Germline CDR1 is MNHEY and CDR2 is SMNVEV (reference sequence). Trimming took 5 bases from V and 7 from J, leaving 20 bases between them. The CDR3 has 15 amino acids. This CDR3 reads CASSQPGRLGGTQYF. CDR3 sequence (DNA): TGTGCCAGCAGTCAACCAGGACGGCTGGGGGGGACCCAGTACTTC.

The gene calls are TRBV5-4 and TRBJ1-4; D may be TRBD1 (6 bases). Per germline, CDR1 SGHNT and CDR2 YYREEE (reference sequence). The CDR3 length is 16 residues. V was pared by 0 bases and J by 3 bases, with 12 bases between. The CDR3 region is CASSLVEGDSNEKLFF. CDR3 DNA sequence: TGTGCCAGCAGCTTGGTGGAGGGGGACTCTAATGAAAAACTGTTTTTT.

This clonotype was recorded at least ten times. In DNA, the CDR3 is TGTGCCAGCAGACCCGACAGGGAATCAGATACGCAGTATTTT. Translating it yields CASRPDRESDTQYF. V is TRBV6-2 or TRBV6-3 and J is TRBJ2-3; 7 bases map to TRBD1. Germline CDR1 reads MNHEY; CDR2 reads SVGEGT. With V trimmed by 6 bases and J by 4 bases, 7 bases remained unmatched. This CDR3 has 14 amino acids.

This clonotype was seen a handful of times. This chain joins TRBV18 and TRBJ1-5; no clear D gene. Germline V lookup: CDR1 KGHSH, CDR2 LQKENI. The V end lost 2 bases, the J end lost 0 bases, and 8 bases lay between the germline ends. The CDR3 is 15 residues long. The CDR3 loop is CASSPFPISNQPQHF. The CDR3 DNA follows: TGTGCCAGCTCACCATTCCCAATTAGCAATCAGCCCCAGCATTTT.

The chain is built from TRBV27 and TRBJ2-1; 13 bases line up with TRBD2. The V gene end was trimmed by 5 bases and the J gene end by 7 bases; junction bases not matched to a gene: 8. The CDR3 is 16 amino acids. Germline assignment: CDR1 MNHEY and CDR2 SMNVEV (reference sequence). The CDR3 spells CASSGLAGAPENEQFF. The CDR3 nucleotides read TGTGCCAGCAGTGGACTAGCGGGAGCTCCGGAGAATGAGCAGTTCTTC.

The V and J genes are TRBV7-9 and TRBJ2-3; 10 nucleotides line up with TRBD2. From germline, CDR1 is SEHNR and CDR2 FQNEAQ (reference sequence). This CDR3 is 15 amino acids long. Unmatched junction bases numbered 5, after V lost 4 bases and J lost 4 bases. The CDR3 spells CASSSTSGTADTQYF. The DNA of the CDR3 is TGTGCCAGCAGCTCAACTAGCGGGACGGCAGATACGCAGTATTTT.

This clonotype was picked up many times. This chain links TRBV28 with TRBJ1-2; no definite D call. V lost 5 bases to trimming and J lost 6 bases, with 7 bases between them. In germline, CDR1 is MDHEN, CDR2 SYDVKM. The CDR3 has 11 amino acids. The CDR3 bases are TGTGCCAGCAGTCGGGCGGATGGCTACACCTTC. Translated, it gives CASSRADGYTF.

This clonotype was counted a few times. A much larger clonotype is one base distant, so this may be a read error. The CDR3 DNA follows: TGCAGTGCGAGGACGGGGTCTTCTAACTATGGCCACACCTTC. It codes for CSARTGSSNYGHTF. The chain uses TRBV20-1 and TRBJ1-2; D remains ambiguous. This CDR3 region has 14 residues. Germline CDR1 is DFQATT and CDR2 is SNEGSKA (reference sequence).

Only a few counts were recorded for this clonotype. The J gene is TRBJ2-2, the V gene TRBV29-1; 7 nucleotides line up with TRBD1. The CDR3 sequence is 15 residues long. V was pared by 4 bases and J by 2 bases, with 7 bases of the junction left unmatched. The germline V gene has CDR1 SQVTM and CDR2 ANQGSEA. Here the CDR3 reads CSVGDSQRNTGELFF. For the CDR3, the DNA is TGCAGCGTTGGGGACAGCCAGCGCAACACCGGGGAGCTGTTTTTT.

This clonotype was picked up many times. The chain links TRBV27 to TRBJ2-7; 9 bases match TRBD1. Germline V gene sequence: CDR1 MNHEY, CDR2 SMNVEV (reference sequence). V was pared by 3 bases and J by 3 bases, with 3 bases of the junction left unmatched. This CDR3 has 14 amino acids. CDR3 protein: CASSLTGGIYEQYF. The CDR3 bases are TGTGCCAGCAGTTTGACAGGGGGAATCTACGAGCAGTACTTC.

In this sample, this clonotype turned up many times. The J gene is TRBJ2-3, the V gene TRBV10-3; D is perhaps TRBD1 (5 bases). CDR1 is ENHRY and CDR2 is SYGVKD in the germline V gene. The CDR3 is 13 residues long. V gave up 2 bases and J gave up 3 bases, with 6 bases separating them. CDR3 DNA sequence: TGTGCCATCAGTGAGAAGGGGACAGATACGCAGTATTTT. This gives the protein CAISEKGTDTQYF.

This clonotype was counted at least ten times. This sequence joins TRBV11-2 and TRBJ2-4; D remains unclear. V lost 1 base and J lost 0, with 7 bases in between. The germline V gene has CDR1 SGHAT and CDR2 FQNNGV. The CDR3 is 15 residues long. CDR3 sequence reads: CASSLVLGAKNIQYF. The DNA of the CDR3 is TGTGCCAGCAGCTTAGTTTTGGGAGCCAAAAACATTCAGTACTTC.

This clonotype was recorded at least ten times. The genes are TRBV6-5 and TRBJ1-6, with D unclear. The CDR3 totals 16 residues. V was trimmed by 2 bases and J by 5 bases, leaving 13 bases between them. CDR1 is MNHEY and CDR2 is SVGAGI in the germline V gene. The CDR3, as DNA: TGTGCCAGCAGTTACAGGCTCCCCACGGATAATTCACCCCTCCACTTT. It codes for CASSYRLPTDNSPLHF.

This clonotype was observed at least ten times. This sequence joins TRBV12-3 or TRBV12-4 and TRBJ2-2; 9 positions match TRBD1. V lost 1 base to trimming and J lost 0 bases; unmatched junction nucleotides: 3. The CDR3 runs to 17 residues. In nucleotides, the CDR3 is TGTGCCAGCAGTTTAGACAGGGGGCCCGCGAACACCGGGGAGCTGTTTTTT. Translation gives CASSLDRGPANTGELFF.

This clonotype was counted at least ten times. The chain recombines TRBV29-1 with TRBJ2-1; 12 nucleotides agree with TRBD2. J lost 15 bases, V lost 8 bases, and 17 bases had no gene match. Germline CDR1 SQVTM, CDR2 ANQGSEA. The CDR3 runs 14 residues. The DNA for the CDR3 is TGCAGCATCGTGGGTAGGACTAGCGGGGATGAACTGTTCTTC. Encoded protein: CSIVGRTSGDELFF.

This clonotype was detected only a few times. The rearrangement uses TRBV14 and TRBJ2-1, with D perhaps given as TRBD1 or TRBD2 (5 bases each). The J call may be wrong; the DNA end is better matched by TRBJ2-5. The CDR3 is made up of 15 amino acids. Germline lookup yields CDR1 SGHDN and CDR2 FVKESK. CDR3 amino acids: CASSQGGSGLETQYF. The CDR3 DNA reads TGTGCCAGCAGCCAAGGGGGGTCAGGTTTGGAGACCCAGTACTTC.

The CDR3, as DNA: TGCAGTGCTATTAGGGGGAGTAACTACAATGAGCAGTTCTTC. Residues: CSAIRGSNYNEQFF. This sequence joins TRBV20-1 and TRBJ2-1, with D possibly matching TRBD1 (6 bases). Trimming shortened V by 4 bases and J by 3 bases, and 13 bases separated the two germline ends. CDR3 length: 14 residues. Germline CDR1 and CDR2: DFQATT and SNEGSKA (reference sequence).

The V gene is TRBV15, the J gene TRBJ2-1; D unresolved. V lost 3 bases to trimming and J lost 6 bases, with 9 bases between them. Germline-derived CDR1 and CDR2 are LNHNV and YYDKDF (reference sequence). The CDR3 has 13 amino acids. Written as DNA, the CDR3 is TGTGCCACCAGCAGGTCAGTAGGCAATGAGCAGTTCTTC. It codes for CATSRSVGNEQFF. Together with reference TRBV15 and TRBJ2-1, the CDR3 gives the full variable domain: DAMVIQNPRYQVTQFGKPVTLSCSQTLNHNVMYWYQQKSSQAPKLLFHYYDKDFNNEADTPDNFQSRRPNTSFCFLDIRSPGLGDTAMYLCATSRSVGNEQFFGPGTRLTVL.

This clonotype turned up a few times. The chain uses TRBV7-9 and TRBJ2-1; 9 bases are shared with TRBD1. J lost 10 bases, V lost 2 bases, and 15 bases had no gene match. This CDR3 contains 17 residues. Germline V lookup: CDR1 SEHNR, CDR2 FQNEAQ (reference sequence). This chain's CDR3 is CASSLIGGQGKGYEQFF. As DNA, the CDR3 is TGTGCCAGCAGCTTAATTGGGGGACAGGGTAAAGGCTACGAGCAGTTCTTC.

This clonotype was detected many times. DNA of the CDR3: TGTGCCAGCAGTTCCATTCAGTTAGCTAACTATGGCTACACCTTC. It translates to CASSSIQLANYGYTF. V gene TRBV27 combines with J gene TRBJ1-2; D gene unclear. CDR3 length: 15 amino acids. Germline V CDR1 and CDR2: MNHEY, SMNVEV (reference sequence). V was clipped by 4 bases and J by 0 bases, with 12 bases between them.

The rearrangement joins TRBV15 to TRBJ2-5, with TRBD2 matching 7 bases. Germline CDR1 and CDR2: LNHNV and YYDKDF (reference sequence). Trimming removed 0 bases from V and 1 base from J; junction bases left unmatched: 5. The CDR3 has 16 amino acids. The CDR3 sequence: CATSRESSGGQETQYF. CDR3 bases: TGTGCCACCAGCAGAGAGAGCTCGGGGGGCCAAGAGACCCAGTACTTC.